The next 24 T cell receptor beta chains were all read from a single sample in a study of T cell responses to AZD1222 COVID-19 vaccine. Only in-frame clones appear in the TCRdb table, and some are missing; sequencing was by immunoSEQ multiplex PCR. The sample contains about 140,000 clones, about 89% of which appear only once. The sample in question was peripheral blood, obtained on day 0 of AZD1222 vaccination. The receptors derive from an adult in good health.

This chain joins TRBV5-4 and TRBJ2-7; either TRBD1 or TRBD2 may fit D (6 bases each). CDR1 and CDR2 (germline): SGHNT, YYREEE (reference sequence). The CDR3 loop spans 14 amino acids. V shed 2 bases and J shed 1 base, with 10 bases lying between them. CDR3 nucleotide sequence: TGTGCCAGCAGCTTCGGGGGCGCTTCCTACGAGCAGTACTTC. Encoded protein: CASSFGGASYEQYF.

This chain connects TRBV30 to TRBJ2-1; possible D gene TRBD1, 5 bases. The CDR3 is made up of 15 amino acids. Germline CDR1 is GTSNPN and CDR2 is SVGIG (reference sequence). The ends were cut back, 0 bases at V and 1 base at J, with 10 bases in the middle. CDR3 coding DNA: TGTGCCTGGAGTGTAGACAGACAGTCCTACAATGAGCAGTTCTTC. Amino acids: CAWSVDRQSYNEQFF.

This chain connects TRBV27 to TRBJ2-3; TRBD2 aligns across 10 bases. The CDR3 sequence is 15 residues long. V lost 5 bases and J lost 6; bases outside the gene matches: 8. The germline CDR1 and CDR2 sequences are MNHEY and SMNVEV (reference sequence). Written as DNA, the CDR3 is TGTGCCAGCAGTATCCAGCGGGGGGGCCGGGATACGCAGTATTTT. Translated, it gives CASSIQRGGRDTQYF.

Remarks on this clone: A read error may account for a junction end that differs from germline. The CDR3 region has the DNA TGTGCCAGCAGTGACCAGGGACAGGGTCGCCTCGCCTTC. Translated, it gives CASSDQGQGRLAF. The rearrangement uses TRBV2 and TRBJ1-2; 9 bases agree with TRBD1. The germline gives CDR1 SNHLY, CDR2 FYNNEI. CDR3 length: 13 residues.

The J gene is TRBJ2-1, the V gene TRBV5-1; TRBD2 matches at 13 bases. Looked up from germline, CDR1 is SGHRS and CDR2 is YFSETQ. V gave up 3 bases and J gave up 7 bases; unmatched junction bases: 7. This CDR3 spans 16 amino acids. CDR3 sequence (DNA): TGCGCCAGCAGCTGGGGGACTAGCGGGGTTTATAATGAGCAGTTCTTC. Translation: CASSWGTSGVYNEQFF.

The V gene is TRBV24-1, the J gene TRBJ2-1; weak D call: TRBD1 (6 bases). The CDR3 is 14 residues long. Germline CDR1 is KGHDR and CDR2 is SFDVKD. The V end lost 4 bases, the J end lost 7 bases, and 13 bases lay between the germline ends. CDR3 sequence reads: CATSDPGTGNEQFF. The CDR3 DNA is TGTGCCACCAGTGACCCCGGAACAGGGAATGAGCAGTTCTTC.

The chain combines TRBV6-6 with TRBJ1-2; no clear D. V was trimmed by 4 bases and J by 8 bases, leaving 11 bases between them. Germline CDR1 MNHNY, CDR2 SVGAGI (reference sequence). The CDR3 contains 12 residues. The CDR3 coding sequence is TGTGCCAGCAGTTCCCCGGCGGGGGGCTACACCTTC. Its translation is CASSSPAGGYTF.

V is TRBV7-9 and J is TRBJ2-7; 9 bases match TRBD2. Trimming took 5 bases from V and 3 from J; bases not matched to a gene: 8. The CDR3 totals 15 residues. CDR1 and CDR2 from the germline V gene are SEHNR and FQNEAQ (reference sequence). The CDR3 loop is CASSPGTSTFYEQYF. For the CDR3, the DNA is TGTGCCAGCAGCCCCGGGACTAGCACCTTCTACGAGCAGTACTTC.

This clone was counted only a few times. The chain carries TRBV27 and TRBJ1-2; tentatively, D is TRBD1 (5 bases). The V and J ends lost 1 base and 0 bases respectively, with 12 bases between them. The CDR3 length is 16 residues. Germline assignment: CDR1 MNHEY and CDR2 SMNVEV (reference sequence). CDR3 amino acids: CASSLFPGQTNYGYTF. In nucleotides, the CDR3 is TGTGCCAGCAGTTTATTCCCTGGACAAACTAACTATGGCTACACCTTC.

This clone showed up just once. The chain employs TRBV19 and TRBJ1-5; possible D gene TRBD1, 5 bases. Trimming took 3 bases from V and 0 from J, leaving 9 bases between them. This CDR3 comprises 15 residues. Germline-derived CDR1 and CDR2 are LNHDA and SQIVND (reference sequence). Here the CDR3 reads CASSIRVSSNQPQHF. The CDR3 bases are TGTGCCAGTAGTATCAGGGTCAGTAGCAATCAGCCCCAGCATTTT.

This clone has just one count. This chain joins TRBV2 and TRBJ1-2; D is ambiguous. The length of the CDR3 is 12 residues. The V gene's germline CDR1 is SNHLY and CDR2 FYNNEI. Trimming pared 7 bases from V and 4 bases from J, leaving 10 bases between. The CDR3 DNA sequence: TGTGCCAGCAATCGGGCTGCCTATGGCTACACCTTC. The encoded protein is CASNRAAYGYTF.

In regard to this clone: Other DNA sequences from this sample encode an identical CDR3 as well. The rearrangement joins TRBV12-3 or TRBV12-4 to TRBJ2-2; D is uncertain. The CDR3 contains 13 residues. Deletions cut 5 bases from V and 4 bases from J, with 8 bases between. CDR3: CASSPRITGELFF. In DNA, the CDR3 is TGTGCCAGCAGTCCTCGAATCACCGGGGAGCTGTTTTTT.

The genes are TRBV19 and TRBJ2-1; 13 nucleotides match TRBD2. V lost 3 bases, J lost 7 bases, and 3 bases stayed unmatched. Germline V gene sequence: CDR1 LNHDA, CDR2 SQIVND (reference sequence). The CDR3 covers 15 residues. The CDR3 region is CASSMGGLAGNEQFF. The CDR3 nucleotides read TGTGCCAGTAGTATGGGGGGACTAGCGGGAAATGAGCAGTTCTTC.

The chain employs TRBV14 and TRBJ2-2, with 11 bases fitting TRBD2. Germline values: CDR1 SGHDN, CDR2 FVKESK. Trimming took 4 bases from V and 5 from J; bases not matched to a gene: 6. This CDR3 is 16 amino acids long. DNA of the CDR3: TGTGCCAGCAGCCTAGCGGGGGGGCCTTGGACCGGGGAGCTGTTTTTT. It specifies CASSLAGGPWTGELFF.

This clone was recorded only once. V gene TRBV28 combines with J gene TRBJ2-7; D call uncertain. V lost 5 bases to trimming and J lost 6 bases, with 23 bases between them. Per the germline V gene, CDR1 is MDHEN and CDR2 is SYDVKM. This CDR3 is built from 16 residues. The CDR3 region has the DNA TGTGCCAGCAGTCTCACGCCCACGGGCTCCTATTCCGAGCAGTACTTC. It codes for CASSLTPTGSYSEQYF.

This clone was recorded once. The V and J genes are TRBV29-1 and TRBJ1-3, with TRBD1 matching over 8 bases. V shed 6 bases and J 1 base; nucleotides not matched to a gene: 5. The CDR3 has 14 amino acids. Germline CDR1 reads SQVTM; CDR2 reads ANQGSEA. The CDR3 here is CSVHHRGSGNTIYF. The DNA of the CDR3 is TGCAGCGTCCATCACAGGGGGTCTGGAAACACCATATATTTT.

The chain employs TRBV5-6 and TRBJ1-5, with TRBD1 matching 8 bases. The germline CDR1 and CDR2 sequences are SGHDT and YYEEEE. CDR3 length: 16 amino acids. Trimming cost V 0 bases and J 0 bases; bases outside gene matches: 2. CDR3 sequence reads: CASSLAQGDSNQPQHF. The DNA of the CDR3 is TGTGCCAGCAGCTTGGCACAGGGGGATAGCAATCAGCCCCAGCATTTT.

The DNA of the CDR3 is TGCGCCAGCAGTCTAGGAGCGGACAGGGGCTTCCCTGGGGCCAACGTCCTGACTTTC. Translating gives CASSLGADRGFPGANVLTF. V and J are TRBV23-1 and TRBJ2-6; 9 positions agree with TRBD1. TRBV23-1 is annotated as an ORF whose role is uncertain. The V gene end was trimmed by 4 bases and the J gene end by 2 bases; junction bases not matched to a gene: 12. The CDR3 runs to 19 residues.

The genes are TRBV30 and TRBJ2-1; TRBD1 might be the D (5 bases). Germline V lookup: CDR1 GTSNPN, CDR2 SVGIG (reference sequence). Trimming pared 4 bases from V and 1 base from J, leaving 8 bases between. The CDR3 length is 13 residues. Here the CDR3 reads CAWTRQSYNEQFF. The CDR3 nucleotides read TGTGCCTGGACCCGACAGTCCTACAATGAGCAGTTCTTC. Full variable domain (rest looked up from reference TRBV30 and TRBJ2-1): SQTIHQWPATLVQPVGSPLSLECTVEGTSNPNLYWYRQAAGRGLQLLFYSVGIGQISSEVPQNLSASRPQDRQFILSSKKLLLSDSGFYLCAWTRQSYNEQFFGPGTRLTVL.

The chain uses TRBV20-1 and TRBJ1-2, with D possibly matching TRBD1 (5 bases). The germline V and J ends were trimmed by 3 bases and 7 bases, with 12 bases remaining between them. The germline gives CDR1 DFQATT, CDR2 SNEGSKA (reference sequence). The CDR3 runs to 12 residues. The CDR3 is CSASGDRGGYTF. As DNA, the CDR3 is TGCAGTGCTAGTGGAGACAGAGGTGGCTACACCTTC.

The chain employs TRBV7-6 and TRBJ1-4, with D possibly being TRBD1 (5 bases). Trimming took off 5 bases at V and 0 bases at J, with 10 bases between the two ends. The CDR3 spans 15 residues. Germline V gene data show CDR1 as SGHVS and CDR2 as FNYEAQ. CDR3 loop: CASSEQVATNEKLFF. In nucleotides, the CDR3 is TGTGCCAGCAGCGAACAGGTTGCAACTAATGAAAAACTGTTTTTT.

This rearrangement joins TRBV9 to TRBJ2-1, with D uncertain. CDR1 and CDR2 from the germline V gene are SGDLS and YYNGEE. This CDR3 has 13 amino acids. The ends were cut back, 6 bases at V and 2 bases at J, with 9 bases in the middle. The CDR3 reads CASKDETYNEQFF. The CDR3 DNA sequence: TGTGCCAGCAAAGACGAGACCTACAATGAGCAGTTCTTC.

V is TRBV19 and J is TRBJ1-1; 8 nucleotides align to TRBD1. There are 14 residues in the CDR3. Losses at the gene ends were 0 bases for V and 5 bases for J; bases not matched to a gene: 2. Per germline, CDR1 LNHDA and CDR2 SQIVND (reference sequence). The CDR3 DNA follows: TGTGCCAGTAGTATAGAACAGGGGGGGACTGAAGCTTTCTTT. Translation: CASSIEQGGTEAFF.

The CDR3, as DNA: TGTGCCAGCCCAGCGCCGCCGAACACCGGGGAGCTGTTTTTT. This sequence encodes CASPAPPNTGELFF. The V and J genes are TRBV6-4 and TRBJ2-2; D not resolved. Trimming shortened V by 8 bases and J by 0 bases, and 10 bases separated the two germline ends. The germline V gene has CDR1 MRHNA and CDR2 SNTAGT. The CDR3 has 14 amino acids.